Each of the 7 T cell receptor beta chains below was sequenced from the same sample in a study of CD8 T cells in ankylosing spondylitis. Overall study results and limits: One TCR beta motif, made up of under ten highly homologous variants, appeared characteristic of ankylosing spondylitis blood.

TCRdb called the 5' RACE reads again in MiXCR, with one record for every CDR3 protein. The table includes hundreds of thousands of distinct CDR3 sequences, around 11% detected once. Their antigen targets remain unknown. Sequencing input: blood, either unsorted or a sorted T cell fraction (not recorded which). The receptors here all came from a male donor with ankylosing spondylitis.

This clonotype showed up just a few times. The V and J genes are TRBV20-1 and TRBJ2-1; TRBD2 might be the D (5 bases). This CDR3 has 14 residues. Germline CDR1 and CDR2: DFQATT and SNEGSKA (reference sequence). Between the trimmed V and J ends, which lost 3 bases and 7 bases, there was a span of 16 bases. CDR3 nucleotide sequence: TGCAGTGCTAGCGTGCCTAGCTGGTCAAATGAGCAGTTCTTC. Translated: CSASVPSWSNEQFF.

The rearrangement uses TRBV20-1 and TRBJ2-7; no clear D gene. In germline, CDR1 is DFQATT, CDR2 SNEGSKA (reference sequence). CDR3 length: 12 residues. Trimming removed 2 bases from V and 3 bases from J, with 8 bases in between. CDR3 region: CSARLGNYEQYF. The CDR3 nucleotides read TGCAGTGCTAGACTCGGTAACTACGAGCAGTACTTC.

The rearrangement links TRBV5-1 to TRBJ2-3, with 9 bases fitting TRBD1. Germline assignment: CDR1 SGHRS and CDR2 YFSETQ. CDR3 length: 16 residues. V shed 1 base, J shed 0 bases, and the junction held 3 bases outside the gene matches. The CDR3 DNA is TGCGCCAGCAGCTTGTTGGGGACAGGGAGCACAGATACGCAGTATTTT. Encoded protein: CASSLLGTGSTDTQYF.

The rearrangement links TRBV5-1 to TRBJ2-1; 14 bases fit TRBD2. This CDR3 is 15 amino acids long. J gave up 9 bases and V 4 bases, and 6 bases lay outside the gene matches. Looked up from germline, CDR1 is SGHRS and CDR2 is YFSETQ. As DNA, the CDR3 is TGCGCCAGCAGCCAGACTAGCGGGAGGGCCCTTGAGCAGTTCTTC. Its protein is CASSQTSGRALEQFF.

CDR3 sequence: CASSVAYQETQYF. CDR3 sequence (DNA): TGTGCCAGCAGCGTGGCCTACCAAGAGACCCAGTACTTC. The gene calls are TRBV9 and TRBJ2-5, with D unresolved. Germline V CDR1 and CDR2: SGDLS, YYNGEE. V was shortened by 2 bases and J by 0 bases, with 5 bases between the two germline ends. This CDR3 has 13 residues.

This clonotype turned up a few times. The rearrangement links TRBV5-1 to TRBJ2-1, with D perhaps matching TRBD2 (7 bases). Germline CDR1 is SGHRS and CDR2 is YFSETQ. Trimming shortened V by 0 bases and J by 10 bases, and 14 bases separated the two germline ends. The CDR3 loop spans 14 amino acids. The DNA of the CDR3 is TGCGCCAGCAGCTTGGGTTCGGGGGGCCAGGAGCAGTTCTTC. Protein: CASSLGSGGQEQFF.

Only a few counts were recorded for this clonotype. J is TRBJ2-4 and V is TRBV6-2 or TRBV6-3; D is perhaps TRBD2 (5 bases). Trimming pared 2 bases from V and 1 base from J, leaving 12 bases between. Per the germline V gene, CDR1 is MNHEY and CDR2 is SVGEGT. The CDR3 sequence is 16 residues long. For the CDR3, the DNA is TGTGCCAGCAGTTACACAACTACGGGGGCCAAAAACATTCAGTACTTC. Translating it yields CASSYTTTGAKNIQYF.